These 12 T cell receptor beta chains share one sample of origin, sequenced in a study of blood T cell repertoires in COVID-19. The protocol was immunoSEQ multiplex PCR, while the TCRdb copy is restricted to in-frame clones and leaves out a portion. Of fewer than 450,000 clones in the sample, 91% were seen once. The sample consisted of peripheral blood. The receptor set was obtained from a woman between 18 and 29 years old who had recovered from COVID-19.

The chain has TRBV24-1 and TRBJ1-5; D possibly corresponds to TRBD1 (5 bases). Per the germline V gene, CDR1 is KGHDR and CDR2 is SFDVKD. Trimming took 5 bases from V and 6 from J, leaving 10 bases between them. The CDR3 sequence is 13 residues long. DNA of the CDR3: TGTGCCACCAGTGGTGATCAGGGTCAGCCCCAGCATTTT. It codes for CATSGDQGQPQHF.

The count of this clone is one. This sequence joins TRBV11-3 and TRBJ2-3, with D hard to call. The germline V and J ends were trimmed by 5 bases and 5 bases, with 17 bases remaining between them. Germline-derived CDR1 and CDR2 are SGHNT and YENEEA. This CDR3 comprises 15 residues. The CDR3 reads CASSPNTRGRDTQYF. In DNA, the CDR3 is TGTGCCAGCAGCCCCAACACGAGAGGAAGAGATACGCAGTATTTT.

The genes are TRBV6-2 or TRBV6-3 and TRBJ1-2, with D possibly TRBD1 on 6 matching bases. The CDR3 runs to 13 residues. Trimming removed 5 bases at V and 5 bases at J, with 12 bases between. In germline, CDR1 is MNHEY, CDR2 SVGEGT. The DNA of the CDR3 is TGTGCCAGCAGTCCCGGACAGAGATATGGCTACACCTTC. Translating it yields CASSPGQRYGYTF.

The chain recombines TRBV27 with TRBJ1-5; D might be TRBD1 (6 bases). The germline V and J ends were trimmed by 2 bases and 8 bases, with 13 bases remaining between them. This CDR3 contains 14 residues. Germline CDR1 reads MNHEY; CDR2 reads SMNVEV (reference sequence). The CDR3 loop reads CASSLVQGDKPQHF. CDR3 DNA: TGTGCCAGCAGTTTAGTACAGGGTGATAAGCCCCAGCATTTT.

V is TRBV11-2 and J is TRBJ2-3, with TRBD2 matching over 13 bases. Germline assignment: CDR1 SGHAT and CDR2 FQNNGV. This CDR3 region has 16 residues. Trimming at V came to 2 bases and at J to 4 bases, leaving 3 bases not matched to a gene. This chain's CDR3 is CASSLTSGRASDTQYF. CDR3 nucleotides: TGTGCCAGCAGCTTAACTAGCGGGAGGGCCTCAGATACGCAGTATTTT.

The chain carries TRBV27 and TRBJ2-1; D may be TRBD2 (5 bases). There are 15 residues in the CDR3. Germline V CDR1 and CDR2: MNHEY, SMNVEV (reference sequence). V lost 5 bases and J lost 2, with 13 bases in between. The CDR3 region has the DNA TGTGCCAGCAGTGTATGGGGAGAGACCTACAATGAGCAGTTCTTC. It specifies CASSVWGETYNEQFF.

The chain recombines TRBV29-1 with TRBJ2-3, with TRBD2 matching 8 bases. This CDR3 region has 18 residues. Trimming removed 0 bases from V and 0 bases from J; junction bases left unmatched: 11. CDR1 is SQVTM and CDR2 is ANQGSEA in the germline V gene. For the CDR3, the DNA is TGCAGCGTTGAAGAAGTCGAGCGGGAGTCCTATAGCACAGATACGCAGTATTTT. It specifies CSVEEVERESYSTDTQYF.

V gene TRBV4-3 combines with J gene TRBJ1-2, with TRBD1 matching 7 bases. The length of the CDR3 is 15 residues. Germline-derived CDR1 and CDR2 are LGHNA and YSLEER. V gave up 2 bases and J gave up 2 bases; unmatched junction bases: 5. CDR3 amino acids: CASSQSLGQNYGYTF. The DNA of the CDR3 is TGCGCCAGCAGCCAATCTTTGGGACAGAACTATGGCTACACCTTC.

This clone was seen once. The chain carries TRBV2 and TRBJ1-6, with 9 positions matching TRBD1. The CDR3 consists of 14 residues. The junction had 6 bases not matched to a gene; V was cut back by 6 bases and J by 9 bases. Germline-derived CDR1 and CDR2 are SNHLY and FYNNEI. The CDR3 DNA follows: TGTGCCAGCAGGGGGACAGGGTTGGGTTCACCCCTCCACTTT. Protein sequence: CASRGTGLGSPLHF.

The chain recombines TRBV5-6 with TRBJ2-1; D is possibly TRBD2 (6 bases). This CDR3 has 15 residues. V was pared by 1 base and J by 6 bases, with 14 bases between. Germline assignment: CDR1 SGHDT and CDR2 YYEEEE. The CDR3 here is CASSLTRELRNEQFF. The CDR3 coding sequence is TGTGCCAGCAGCTTGACCCGGGAGCTTCGCAATGAGCAGTTCTTC.

The CDR3 sequence: CASSFRGDTQYF. CDR3 coding DNA: TGTGCCAGCAGCTTTCGCGGAGATACGCAGTATTTT. V is TRBV7-9 and J is TRBJ2-3; D call uncertain. V lost 3 bases and J 5 bases, leaving 6 bases between the germline ends. CDR3 length: 12 amino acids. The V gene's germline CDR1 is SEHNR and CDR2 FQNEAQ (reference sequence).

The chain employs TRBV30 and TRBJ2-7, with TRBD1 matching 7 bases. The V segment lost 5 bases and the J segment 7 bases; nucleotides outside the gene matches: 5. The germline V gene has CDR1 GTSNPN and CDR2 SVGIG (reference sequence). The length of the CDR3 is 11 residues. The CDR3 sequence: CAWDRAGEQYV. For the CDR3, the DNA is TGTGCCTGGGACAGGGCCGGGGAGCAGTACGTC.